Listed below are T cell receptor beta chains from one sample, sequenced in a study of T cells after yellow fever vaccination. From the 5' RACE reads, TCRdb called clonotypes with MiXCR, one entry per CDR3 protein. Of 600,000 to 750,000 distinct CDR3 sequences in the sample, 9% to 15% were seen once. Sequencing used PBMCs, obtained on the day of the yellow fever booster vaccination. These receptor sequences come from a man aged 25 to 40 who received the YFV17D yellow fever vaccine. Each CDR3 is given with its conserved first and last residue. Each record gives: V gene, CDR3 protein.

V: TRBV18; CDR3: CASSPRETEAFF
V: TRBV20-1; CDR3: CSAGGGAEQETQYF
V: TRBV20-1; CDR3: CSARDPAGGTDTQYF
V: TRBV20-1; CDR3: CSASPNPGANVLTF
V: TRBV20-1; CDR3: CSARPLAHDTQYF
V: TRBV20-1; CDR3: CSAIFVTTNSPLHF
V: TRBV29-1; CDR3: CSVEASGTGKYEQYF
V: TRBV3-1; CDR3: CASSQAPRSPLHF
V: TRBV5-4; CDR3: CASSPRGSGSRIQTQYF
V: TRBV6-1; CDR3: CASRQGVQETQYF
V: TRBV7-8; CDR3: CASSPPRGQGGRETQYF
V: TRBV3-1; CDR3: CASSQKYHPGNTEAFF
V: TRBV6-1; CDR3: CASSRRWTGGHEQYF
V: TRBV7-2; CDR3: CASSLGILAGEQFF
V: TRBV7-8; CDR3: CASSPRVGGSNQPQHF
V: TRBV6-6; CDR3: CASSFSQGYEQFF
V: TRBV5-6; CDR3: CASSPGGLYGYTF
V: TRBV27; CDR3: CASSLRVGMNTEAFF
V: TRBV20-1; CDR3: CSARAGVENEQFF